This is a list of T cell receptor beta chains from one sample in a study of long-term antiretroviral therapy in people with HIV. Using immunoSEQ multiplex PCR, the repertoire was profiled, and TCRdb retains in-frame clones only, with some absent. This table holds approximately 31,000 clones, around 97% found once. The material sequenced was unsorted PBMCs, taken 6.9 years after starting antiretroviral therapy. These receptors were taken from a man aged 25-45 years with HIV. Each CDR3 is given with its conserved first and last residue. The order of the fields is CDR3 protein, CDR3 DNA, J gene, D gene, clone size, V gene. The D gene is left open where the match is weak. The size field is filled for only some rows; it gives once, few, many or a size class.

CDR3aa: CASSSPGVGTYEQYF; CDR3nt: TGTGCCAGCAGCTCGCCGGGGGTCGGAACCTACGAGCAGTACTTC; j_gene: TRBJ2-7; d_gene: .; abundance: once; v_gene: TRBV7-2
CDR3aa: CASSPHGAETGSSYEQYF; CDR3nt: TGTGCCAGCTCACCACACGGTGCCGAGACAGGGAGCTCCTACGAGCAGTACTTC; j_gene: TRBJ2-7; d_gene: TRBD1; abundance: .; v_gene: TRBV18
CDR3aa: CASRREGHQYEQYF; CDR3nt: TGCGCCAGCCGCAGGGAGGGACACCAATACGAGCAGTACTTC; j_gene: TRBJ2-7; d_gene: .; abundance: .; v_gene: TRBV5-1
CDR3aa: CASSPRQIQETQYF; CDR3nt: TGTGCCAGTAGTCCCCGACAGATACAAGAGACCCAGTACTTC; j_gene: TRBJ2-5; d_gene: .; abundance: once; v_gene: TRBV19
CDR3aa: CATSIPRGRSIHNEQFF; CDR3nt: TGTGCCACCAGCATACCTAGAGGCAGGTCTATTCACAATGAGCAGTTCTTC; j_gene: TRBJ2-1; d_gene: .; abundance: .; v_gene: TRBV15
CDR3aa: CSAVNQETQYF; CDR3nt: TGCAGTGCTGTTAACCAAGAGACCCAGTACTTC; j_gene: TRBJ2-5; d_gene: .; abundance: .; v_gene: TRBV20-1
CDR3aa: CASSMVENEQFF; CDR3nt: TGTGCCAGTAGTATGGTGGAGAATGAGCAGTTCTTC; j_gene: TRBJ2-1; d_gene: .; abundance: .; v_gene: TRBV19
CDR3aa: CASSVPVAGGTGELFF; CDR3nt: TGTGCCAGCAGCGTCCCTGTAGCGGGAGGGACCGGGGAGCTGTTTTTT; j_gene: TRBJ2-2; d_gene: TRBD2; abundance: .; v_gene: TRBV9
CDR3aa: CASSLLGNNSPLHF; CDR3nt: TGTGCCAGCAGCTTACTGGGAAATAATTCACCCCTCCACTTT; j_gene: TRBJ1-6; d_gene: .; abundance: .; v_gene: TRBV13
CDR3aa: CAISFSGNTQYF; CDR3nt: TGTGCCATCAGCTTTAGCGGGAATACGCAGTATTTT; j_gene: TRBJ2-3; d_gene: TRBD2; abundance: .; v_gene: TRBV10-3
CDR3aa: CASSETGGTGELFF; CDR3nt: TGTGCCAGCAGCGAGACAGGGGGCACCGGGGAGCTGTTTTTT; j_gene: TRBJ2-2; d_gene: TRBD1; abundance: .; v_gene: TRBV11-2
CDR3aa: CASSFKPQGGELFF; CDR3nt: TGTGCCAGCAGCTTTAAACCCCAGGGCGGGGAGCTGTTTTTT; j_gene: TRBJ2-2; d_gene: .; abundance: .; v_gene: TRBV7-9
CDR3aa: CASSLRGQGADTQYF; CDR3nt: TGTGCCAGCAGCCTTAGGGGACAGGGGGCGGATACGCAGTATTTT; j_gene: TRBJ2-3; d_gene: TRBD1; abundance: .; v_gene: TRBV4-2
CDR3aa: CASSGDRRRTEAFF; CDR3nt: TGTGCCAGTAGTGGGGACAGGAGGAGGACTGAAGCTTTCTTT; j_gene: TRBJ1-1; d_gene: TRBD1; abundance: .; v_gene: TRBV19
CDR3aa: CASKAGLYQETQYF; CDR3nt: TGTGCCAGCAAGGCGGGGCTGTACCAAGAGACCCAGTACTTC; j_gene: TRBJ2-5; d_gene: .; abundance: once; v_gene: TRBV9
CDR3aa: CAWLGQGMDTEAFF; CDR3nt: TGTGCCTGGCTTGGACAGGGGATGGACACTGAAGCTTTCTTT; j_gene: TRBJ1-1; d_gene: TRBD1; abundance: .; v_gene: TRBV30
CDR3aa: CASKKAGSSGNTIYF; CDR3nt: TGCGCCAGCAAAAAGGCGGGGAGCTCTGGAAACACCATATATTTT; j_gene: TRBJ1-3; d_gene: .; abundance: .; v_gene: TRBV4-1
CDR3aa: CASSYHTGELFF; CDR3nt: TGTGCCAGCAGCTACCACACCGGGGAGCTGTTTTTT; j_gene: TRBJ2-2; d_gene: .; abundance: .; v_gene: TRBV7-2
CDR3aa: CAWGRGWNQPQHF; CDR3nt: TGTGCCTGGGGCAGGGGGTGGAATCAGCCCCAGCATTTT; j_gene: TRBJ1-5; d_gene: TRBD1; abundance: .; v_gene: TRBV30
CDR3aa: CASERTENTEPQHF; CDR3nt: TGTGCCAGCGAGCGGACCGAGAACACGGAGCCCCAGCATTTT; j_gene: TRBJ1-5; d_gene: .; abundance: .; v_gene: TRBV6-6
CDR3aa: CASSSDRVGNTIYF; CDR3nt: TGTGCCAGCTCTTCGGACCGGGTTGGCAACACCATATATTTT; j_gene: TRBJ1-3; d_gene: .; abundance: .; v_gene: TRBV2
CDR3aa: CAVRRGAGGYNEQFF; CDR3nt: TGTGCCGTCCGACGTGGGGCGGGTGGGTACAATGAGCAGTTCTTC; j_gene: TRBJ2-1; d_gene: .; abundance: .; v_gene: TRBV6-5
CDR3aa: CAWSLQTEQYF; CDR3nt: TGTGCCTGGAGCCTCCAGACGGAGCAGTACTTC; j_gene: TRBJ2-7; d_gene: .; abundance: .; v_gene: TRBV30
CDR3aa: CASMGSTDTQYF; CDR3nt: TGTGCCAGTATGGGTAGCACAGATACGCAGTATTTT; j_gene: TRBJ2-3; d_gene: .; abundance: .; v_gene: TRBV19
CDR3aa: CASSRAETQYF; CDR3nt: TGTGCCAGCAGCCGGGCCGAGACCCAGTACTTC; j_gene: TRBJ2-5; d_gene: .; abundance: .; v_gene: TRBV6-5
CDR3aa: CASSPLEETQYF; CDR3nt: TGTGCCAGCAGCCCCCTCGAGGAAACCCAGTACTTC; j_gene: TRBJ2-5; d_gene: .; abundance: .; v_gene: TRBV2
CDR3aa: CASSFGLSYEQYF; CDR3nt: TGTGCCAGCAGCTTTGGACTGAGCTACGAGCAGTACTTC; j_gene: TRBJ2-7; d_gene: .; abundance: .; v_gene: TRBV7-2
CDR3aa: CSVAAPETNTDTQYF; CDR3nt: TGCAGCGTGGCAGCACCAGAGACCAACACAGATACGCAGTATTTT; j_gene: TRBJ2-3; d_gene: .; abundance: .; v_gene: TRBV29-1
CDR3aa: CASSEKESRADTQYF; CDR3nt: TGTGCCAGCAGCGAGAAGGAATCGAGAGCAGATACGCAGTATTTT; j_gene: TRBJ2-3; d_gene: .; abundance: .; v_gene: TRBV7-9
CDR3aa: CASSEAIVYGYTF; CDR3nt: TGTGCCAGCAGTGAAGCGATAGTTTATGGCTACACCTTC; j_gene: TRBJ1-2; d_gene: .; abundance: .; v_gene: TRBV2
CDR3aa: CASSLRTSGANVLTF; CDR3nt: TGTGCCAGCAGCTTACGGACCTCTGGGGCCAACGTCCTGACTTTC; j_gene: TRBJ2-6; d_gene: .; abundance: .; v_gene: TRBV7-8
CDR3aa: CASRGGTTNYGYTF; CDR3nt: TGTGCCAGCAGGGGTGGGACAACTAACTATGGCTACACCTTC; j_gene: TRBJ1-2; d_gene: .; abundance: .; v_gene: TRBV7-8
CDR3aa: CASATDGNQPQHF; CDR3nt: TGTGCTAGTGCCACGGACGGCAATCAGCCCCAGCATTTT; j_gene: TRBJ1-5; d_gene: .; abundance: once; v_gene: TRBV12-5
CDR3aa: CASSKKTGTATYEQYF; CDR3nt: TGTGCCAGTAGTAAGAAAACCGGGACAGCAACCTACGAGCAGTACTTC; j_gene: TRBJ2-7; d_gene: TRBD1; abundance: .; v_gene: TRBV19
CDR3aa: CASSTLGETQYF; CDR3nt: TGTGCCAGCAGCACCCTCGGAGAGACCCAGTACTTC; j_gene: TRBJ2-5; d_gene: .; abundance: .; v_gene: TRBV9
CDR3aa: CARSSRGTGVYNEQFF; CDR3nt: TGTGCCAGAAGCTCCCGAGGGACAGGGGTTTACAATGAGCAGTTCTTC; j_gene: TRBJ2-1; d_gene: .; abundance: .; v_gene: TRBV7-5
CDR3aa: CASGTGTTDTQYF; CDR3nt: TGTGCCAGCGGGACAGGGACCACAGATACGCAGTATTTT; j_gene: TRBJ2-3; d_gene: TRBD1; abundance: .; v_gene: TRBV6-5
CDR3aa: CASSLTEYGYTF; CDR3nt: TGTGCCAGCAGTTTGACCGAGTATGGCTACACCTTC; j_gene: TRBJ1-2; d_gene: .; abundance: .; v_gene: TRBV28
CDR3aa: CASSVEGGVDMNTEAFF; CDR3nt: TGTGCCAGCAGCGTCGAGGGGGGAGTGGACATGAACACTGAAGCTTTCTTT; j_gene: TRBJ1-1; d_gene: .; abundance: .; v_gene: TRBV9
CDR3aa: CASSRQFNQPQHF; CDR3nt: TGCGCCAGCAGCCGGCAGTTCAATCAGCCCCAGCATTTT; j_gene: TRBJ1-5; d_gene: .; abundance: .; v_gene: TRBV4-3
CDR3aa: CATGTGDVQPQHF; CDR3nt: TGTGCCACTGGGACGGGGGACGTCCAGCCCCAGCATTTT; j_gene: TRBJ1-5; d_gene: .; abundance: .; v_gene: TRBV19
CDR3aa: CATTPLFTDTQYF; CDR3nt: TGTGCCACAACTCCCCTTTTCACAGATACGCAGTATTTT; j_gene: TRBJ2-3; d_gene: .; abundance: .; v_gene: TRBV10-3
CDR3aa: CASSFTFPGLAGGPIPF; CDR3nt: TGTGCCAGCAGCTTTACCTTCCCGGGACTAGCGGGGGGACCCATTCCATTC; j_gene: TRBJ2-7; d_gene: TRBD2; abundance: .; v_gene: TRBV7-2
CDR3aa: CASSSRGTDTQYF; CDR3nt: TGTGCCAGCAGTAGCCGGGGGACAGATACGCAGTATTTT; j_gene: TRBJ2-3; d_gene: .; abundance: .; v_gene: TRBV2
CDR3aa: CASSEVAYQETQYF; CDR3nt: TGTGCCAGCAGTGAGGTGGCTTACCAAGAGACCCAGTACTTC; j_gene: TRBJ2-5; d_gene: .; abundance: .; v_gene: TRBV2
CDR3aa: CASSYFGTENTEAFF; CDR3nt: TGTGCCAGCAGCTACTTCGGGACAGAGAACACTGAAGCTTTCTTT; j_gene: TRBJ1-1; d_gene: TRBD1; abundance: .; v_gene: TRBV7-2
CDR3aa: CASSQDPGTRKSDTQYF; CDR3nt: TGCGCCAGCAGCCAAGATCCCGGCACTAGGAAGTCAGATACGCAGTATTTT; j_gene: TRBJ2-3; d_gene: .; abundance: .; v_gene: TRBV4-1
CDR3aa: CAREQDDSGANVLTF; CDR3nt: TGTGCCAGGGAACAGGACGACTCTGGGGCCAACGTCCTGACTTTC; j_gene: TRBJ2-6; d_gene: .; abundance: .; v_gene: TRBV2
CDR3aa: CASSLMLNTEAFF; CDR3nt: TGTGCCAGCAGCTTAATGCTGAACACTGAAGCTTTCTTT; j_gene: TRBJ1-1; d_gene: .; abundance: .; v_gene: TRBV7-3
CDR3aa: CASSEGPNAFNTGELFF; CDR3nt: TGTGCCAGCAGCGAAGGACCCAATGCTTTTAACACCGGGGAGCTGTTTTTT; j_gene: TRBJ2-2; d_gene: .; abundance: .; v_gene: TRBV7-9
CDR3aa: CASSAAVAGTGELFF; CDR3nt: TGTGCTAGCAGCGCCGCGGTGGCAGGCACCGGGGAGCTGTTTTTT; j_gene: TRBJ2-2; d_gene: .; abundance: .; v_gene: TRBV7-7